The sequence of this TCR beta chain was determined in a study of siplizumab effects on memory and regulatory T cells. Study-wide results and caveats: Suppressive activity of Tregs proliferating in siplizumab cultures remained unconfirmed.

As regards this clone: Its antigen remains unknown.

For every sample, about 10^5 TCR templates were assayed. TCRdb's table, derived via immunoSEQ multiplex PCR, lists solely in-frame clones and lacks some. The profile shows some 100,000 clones, under 95% of them singletons. The CDR3 sequence is 16 residues long. With V trimmed by 1 base and J by 8 bases, 7 bases remained unmatched. The germline CDR1 and CDR2 sequences are SGHTA and FQGTGA. The sample consisted of CD8+ T cells sorted from blood. The rearrangement joins TRBV7-3 to TRBJ2-1; 11 bases map to TRBD2. The TCR was taken from a human donor in good health. In nucleotides, the CDR3 is TGTGCCAGCAGCTTAATGGGTAGCGGGAGGGGCGATGAGCAGTTCTTC. This codes for CASSLMGSGRGDEQFF.